A selection of T cell receptor beta chains follows, all from one sample in a study of beta chain features in type 1 diabetes. Using immunoSEQ multiplex PCR, the repertoire was profiled, and TCRdb retains in-frame clones only, with some absent. The sample contains 350,000 or so clones, roughly a fifth of which appear only once. The sequencing sample was made of naive CD4+ T cells from blood. Receptors were obtained from a woman younger than 30 in good health. CDR3s include the opening cysteine and the closing phenylalanine or tryptophan. A D gene is named only where the DNA matches it firmly. Size values are once, few and many counts, or a class for expanded clones, and some rows have none.

clone size	V gene	J gene	D gene	CDR3 protein	CDR3 DNA
-	TRBV29-1	TRBJ1-1	-	CSVEGGQTNTEAFF	TGCAGCGTTGAGGGAGGGCAGACGAACACTGAAGCTTTCTTT
few	TRBV7-9	TRBJ2-2	-	CASSSRVVRTGELFF	TGTGCCAGCAGCTCGCGGGTGGTTCGAACCGGGGAGCTGTTTTTT
-	TRBV7-2	TRBJ1-1	-	CASSFLPLTEAFF	TGTGCCAGCAGCTTTCTCCCACTCACTGAAGCTTTCTTT
-	TRBV13	TRBJ1-2	-	CASSLVADSSGYTF	TGTGCCAGCAGCTTAGTCGCCGACTCCTCAGGCTACACCTTC
-	TRBV4-2	TRBJ1-4	-	CASSQAPQGEKLFF	TGTGCCAGCAGCCAAGCCCCACAGGGCGAAAAACTGTTTTTT
few	TRBV10-3	TRBJ2-5	-	CAIRLSSEETQYF	TGTGCCATCAGGCTCTCGTCTGAGGAGACCCAGTACTTC
few	TRBV7-3	TRBJ2-2	-	CASSQGGNTGELFF	TGTGCCAGCAGCCAGGGGGGTAACACCGGGGAGCTGTTTTTT
-	TRBV12-5	TRBJ1-5	-	CASGLLEGQPQHF	TGTGCTAGTGGTTTGCTGGAGGGCCAGCCCCAGCATTTT
-	TRBV29-1	TRBJ1-2	TRBD1	CSVGDRYYGYTF	TGCAGCGTAGGGGACAGATACTATGGCTACACCTTC
-	TRBV18	TRBJ2-5	TRBD1	CASSPDRVRETQYF	TGTGCCAGCTCACCTGACAGGGTTCGCGAGACCCAGTACTTC
-	TRBV18	TRBJ2-5	TRBD1	CASSHGTGAAFKETQYF	TGTGCCAGCTCACACGGGACAGGGGCCGCATTCAAAGAGACCCAGTACTTC
-	TRBV15	TRBJ1-4	-	CATSPRQNEKLFF	TGTGCCACCAGCCCCCGACAGAATGAAAAACTGTTTTTT
-	TRBV5-8	TRBJ2-5	-	CASSLYETQYF	TGTGCCAGCAGCTTGTATGAGACCCAGTACTTC
-	TRBV6-5	TRBJ1-2	-	CASSYSNQAYGYTF	TGTGCCAGCAGTTACTCGAATCAGGCATATGGCTACACCTTC